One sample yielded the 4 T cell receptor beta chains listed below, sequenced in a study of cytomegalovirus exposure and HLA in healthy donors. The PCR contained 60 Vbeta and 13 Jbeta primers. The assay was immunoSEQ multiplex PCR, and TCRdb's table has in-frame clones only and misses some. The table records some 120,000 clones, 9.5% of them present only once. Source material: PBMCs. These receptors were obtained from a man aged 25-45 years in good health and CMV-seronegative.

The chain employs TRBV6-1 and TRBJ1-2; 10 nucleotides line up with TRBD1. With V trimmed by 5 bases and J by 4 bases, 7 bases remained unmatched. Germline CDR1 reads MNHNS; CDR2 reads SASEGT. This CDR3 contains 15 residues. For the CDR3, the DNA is TGTGCCAGCAGTACCCGACAGGGGGCTGGCTATGGCTACACCTTC. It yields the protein CASSTRQGAGYGYTF.

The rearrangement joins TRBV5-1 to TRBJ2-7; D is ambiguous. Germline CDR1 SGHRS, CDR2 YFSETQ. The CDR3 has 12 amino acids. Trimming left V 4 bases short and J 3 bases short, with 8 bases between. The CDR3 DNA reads TGCGCCAGCAGCGCGAGCTTCTACGAGCAGTACTTC. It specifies CASSASFYEQYF. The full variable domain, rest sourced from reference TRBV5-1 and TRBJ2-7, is KAGVTQTPRYLIKTRGQQVTLSCSPISGHRSVSWYQQTPGQGLQFLFEYFSETQRNKGNFPGRFSGRQFSNSRSEMNVSTLELGDSALYLCASSASFYEQYFGPGTRLTVT.

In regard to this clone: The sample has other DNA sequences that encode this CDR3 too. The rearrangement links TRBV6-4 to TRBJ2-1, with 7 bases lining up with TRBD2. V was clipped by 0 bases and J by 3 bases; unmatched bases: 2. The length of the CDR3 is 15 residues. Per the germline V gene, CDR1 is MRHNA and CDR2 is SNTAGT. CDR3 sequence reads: CASSDSGEGYNEQFF. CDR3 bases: TGTGCCAGCAGTGACTCTGGGGAGGGCTACAATGAGCAGTTCTTC.

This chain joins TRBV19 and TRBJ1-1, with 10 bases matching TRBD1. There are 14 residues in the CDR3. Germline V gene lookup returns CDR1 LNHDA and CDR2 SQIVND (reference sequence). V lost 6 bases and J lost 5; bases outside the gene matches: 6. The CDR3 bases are TGTGCCAGTAGAAACCCGGGACAGGGGACTGAAGCTTTCTTT. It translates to CASRNPGQGTEAFF.